The clone carrying this T cell receptor beta chain occurred a few times. Profiled with immunoSEQ multiplex PCR; TCRdb holds only in-frame clones, not every one. The table has roughly 100,000 clones, around 82% seen once. The record originates from a study of control samples from healthy donors and cancer patients. Material for sequencing was blood. The sequence derives from a woman between 50 and 59 years old in good health.

The CDR3 DNA follows: TGCGCCAGCAGCCAAGATTACAGCCTAAGCAATCAGCCCCAGCATTTT. Its protein product is CASSQDYSLSNQPQHF. The chain employs TRBV4-1 and TRBJ1-5, with D hard to call. Germline V CDR1 and CDR2: MGHRA, YSYEKL. Trimming removed 0 bases from V and 1 base from J, with 10 bases in between. This CDR3 spans 16 amino acids.